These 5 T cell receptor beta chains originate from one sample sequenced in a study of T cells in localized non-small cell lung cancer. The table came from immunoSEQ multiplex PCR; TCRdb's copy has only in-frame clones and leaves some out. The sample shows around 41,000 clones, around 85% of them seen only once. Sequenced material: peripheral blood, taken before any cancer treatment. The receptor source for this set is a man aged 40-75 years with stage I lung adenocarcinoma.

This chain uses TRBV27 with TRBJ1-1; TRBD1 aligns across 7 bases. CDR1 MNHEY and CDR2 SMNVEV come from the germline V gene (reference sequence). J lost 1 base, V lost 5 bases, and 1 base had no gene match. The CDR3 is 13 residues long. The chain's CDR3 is CASSPGGNTEAFF. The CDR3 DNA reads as TGTGCCAGCAGTCCAGGGGGGAACACTGAAGCTTTCTTT.

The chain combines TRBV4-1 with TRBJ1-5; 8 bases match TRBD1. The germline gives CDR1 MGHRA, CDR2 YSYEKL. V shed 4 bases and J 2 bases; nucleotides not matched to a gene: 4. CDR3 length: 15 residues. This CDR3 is CASSLGQGRNQPQHF. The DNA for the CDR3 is TGCGCCAGCAGCCTAGGACAGGGTCGCAATCAGCCCCAGCATTTT.

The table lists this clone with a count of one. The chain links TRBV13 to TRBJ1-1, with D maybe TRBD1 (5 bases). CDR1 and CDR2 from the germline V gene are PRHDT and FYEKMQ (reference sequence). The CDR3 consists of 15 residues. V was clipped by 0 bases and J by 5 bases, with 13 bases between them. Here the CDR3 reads CASSLGPRVETEAFF. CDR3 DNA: TGTGCCAGCAGCTTAGGTCCCAGGGTGGAAACTGAAGCTTTCTTT.

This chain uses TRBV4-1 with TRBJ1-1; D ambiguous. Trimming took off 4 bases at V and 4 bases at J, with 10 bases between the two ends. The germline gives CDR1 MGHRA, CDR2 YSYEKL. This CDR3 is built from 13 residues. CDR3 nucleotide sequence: TGCGCCAGCAGCCTGCGCGTGGGCACTGAAGCTTTCTTT. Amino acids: CASSLRVGTEAFF.

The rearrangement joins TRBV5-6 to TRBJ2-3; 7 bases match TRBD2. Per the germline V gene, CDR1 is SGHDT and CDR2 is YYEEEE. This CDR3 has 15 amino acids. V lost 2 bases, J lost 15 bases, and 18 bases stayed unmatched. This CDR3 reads CASSLKGLSTTQLYF. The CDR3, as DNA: TGTGCCAGCAGCTTAAAGGGACTATCAACCACGCAGTTATATTTT.